This T cell receptor (beta chain) was profiled in a study of blood T cell repertoires in COVID-19. Germline CDR1 reads SEHNR; CDR2 reads FQNEAQ (reference sequence). The CDR3 totals 13 residues. The ends lost 5 bases at V and 4 bases at J; junction bases unmatched: 4. In the original workflow: The authors estimated nucleated cell counts from reference gene primer amplification. The repertoire was sequenced with immunoSEQ multiplex PCR; TCRdb's copy has only in-frame clones and lacks some. V, J and clone size reflect that table, while D and trimming were determined from the DNA. Of roughly 400,000 clones in the sample, roughly 88% were seen once. Participant-reported clinical history was the basis for cohort assignment.

Sequenced: PBMCs or T cells enriched from blood (not recorded which). The chain links TRBV7-9 to TRBJ1-1; 7 bases map to TRBD1. This receptor was identified in a woman in her thirties or forties with acute COVID-19. CDR3 sequence: CASSPTGTTEAFF. CDR3 DNA sequence: TGTGCCAGCAGCCCGACAGGGACCACTGAAGCTTTCTTT.